The 22 T cell receptor beta chains given below trace back to one sample, sequenced in a study of blood T cell repertoires in COVID-19. TCRdb's table, derived via immunoSEQ multiplex PCR, lists solely in-frame clones and lacks some. This sample has about 46,000 clones, with 70% to 90% found just once. Sequencing was carried out using peripheral blood. The source is an elderly woman with COVID-19, enrolled during active disease.

Only one count was recorded for this clone. The genes are TRBV18 and TRBJ1-3; unclear D gene. Germline V gene sequence: CDR1 KGHSH, CDR2 LQKENI. V was pared by 1 base and J by 4 bases, with 11 bases between. The CDR3 totals 15 residues. The CDR3 reads CASSPQEGAGNTIYF. DNA for the CDR3: TGTGCCAGCTCACCACAAGAGGGAGCCGGAAACACCATATATTTT.

V and J are TRBV7-9 and TRBJ1-4; D is perhaps TRBD1 (6 bases). Germline CDR1 reads SEHNR; CDR2 reads FQNEAQ (reference sequence). The CDR3 runs to 15 residues. V lost 4 bases and J lost 6, with 15 bases in between. CDR3 bases: TGTGCCAGCAGCTCTCAGGGGATCTTTGATGAAAAACTGTTTTTT. Translated, it gives CASSSQGIFDEKLFF.

This rearrangement joins TRBV29-1 to TRBJ1-4, with D tentatively TRBD1 (5 bases). Germline lookup yields CDR1 SQVTM and CDR2 ANQGSEA. The CDR3 loop spans 15 amino acids. The V end was cut by 4 bases, the J end by 3 bases, with 15 bases between. The CDR3 coding sequence is TGCAGCGTTGGGGGTTTCGGGGGGTCTAATGAAAAACTGTTTTTT. Encoded protein: CSVGGFGGSNEKLFF.

V usage is TRBV3-1 (or the pseudogene TRBV3-2) and J usage is TRBJ2-7; TRBD2 aligns across 7 bases. There are 18 residues in the CDR3. V was clipped by 4 bases and J by 6 bases; unmatched bases: 21. Germline loops: CDR1 LGHDT, CDR2 YNNKEL (reference sequence). This CDR3 is CASSPAEPWWGGSSEQYF. Here the CDR3 DNA reads TGTGCCAGCAGCCCAGCCGAGCCTTGGTGGGGGGGGTCGTCCGAGCAGTACTTC.

This chain links TRBV29-1 with TRBJ2-5, with D possibly matching TRBD2 (6 bases). The CDR3 is 11 amino acids. Germline CDR1 SQVTM, CDR2 ANQGSEA. V lost 7 bases and J lost 1, with 7 bases in between. The CDR3: CSGGLQETQYF. The DNA of the CDR3 is TGCAGCGGGGGACTCCAAGAGACCCAGTACTTC. Using reference TRBV29-1 and TRBJ2-5 for the parts outside the CDR3, the full variable domain is SAVISQKPSRDICQRGTSLTIQCQVDSQVTMMFWYRQQPGQSLTLIATANQGSEATYESGFVIDKFPISRPNLTFSTLTVSNMSPEDSSIYLCSGGLQETQYFGPGTRLLVL.

This clone has a single count. The gene calls are TRBV3-1 (or the pseudogene TRBV3-2) and TRBJ1-1, with 8 bases that match TRBD1. This CDR3 is built from 14 residues. V lost 3 bases to trimming and J lost 4 bases; unmatched junction nucleotides: 4. The germline gives CDR1 LGHDT, CDR2 YNNKEL (reference sequence). In DNA form, the CDR3 reads TGTGCCAGCAGCCATACAGGGGGACGCACTGAAGCTTTCTTT. The encoded protein is CASSHTGGRTEAFF.

This chain's CDR3 is CASSIRFGVGDQPQHF. The CDR3 DNA reads as TGTGCCAGTAGTATAAGGTTCGGGGTGGGTGATCAGCCCCAGCATTTT. This chain connects TRBV19 to TRBJ1-5; the D is unclear. The CDR3 has 16 residues. The V end lost 2 bases, the J end lost 5 bases, and 16 bases lay between the germline ends. Germline CDR1 reads LNHDA; CDR2 reads SQIVND (reference sequence).

The chain joins TRBV2 to TRBJ1-2, with D tentatively TRBD1 (5 bases). Germline assignment: CDR1 SNHLY and CDR2 FYNNEI. The CDR3 runs 13 residues. V was clipped by 8 bases and J by 5 bases, with 15 bases between them. The CDR3 spells CASSLGAGYGYTF. DNA of the CDR3: TGTGCCAGCTCTCTCGGGGCGGGGTATGGCTACACCTTC.

Written as DNA, the CDR3 is TGTGCCAGTAGTATGGCAGGAGGCGCCGAGCAGTTCTTC. This translates into CASSMAGGAEQFF. The gene calls are TRBV19 and TRBJ2-1, with D tentatively TRBD2 (5 bases). Trimming cost V 3 bases and J 10 bases, with 13 bases left between them. This CDR3 contains 13 residues. Germline V lookup: CDR1 LNHDA, CDR2 SQIVND (reference sequence). Filled out from reference TRBV19 and TRBJ2-1, the complete variable domain reads DGGITQSPKYLFRKEGQNVTLSCEQNLNHDAMYWYRQDPGQGLRLIYYSQIVNDFQKGDIAEGYSVSREKKESFPLTVTSAQKNPTAFYLCASSMAGGAEQFFGPGTRLTVL.

This clone was detected only once. This chain links TRBV27 with TRBJ1-2; tentatively, D is TRBD1 (6 bases). CDR1 is MNHEY, CDR2 SMNVEV, per germline (reference sequence). Trimming removed 6 bases at V and 4 bases at J, with 15 bases between. The CDR3 length is 14 residues. The DNA of the CDR3 is TGTGCCAGCAGCGCGCAGGGGCTCGGCTATGGCTACACCTTC. This codes for CASSAQGLGYGYTF.

The rearrangement uses TRBV6-6 and TRBJ1-6; 7 nucleotides align to TRBD1. This CDR3 contains 18 residues. The V gene's germline CDR1 is MNHNY and CDR2 SVGAGI (reference sequence). The trim removed 6 bases at V and 3 bases at J, leaving 14 bases unmatched. This CDR3 is CASSRSRGEFRYNSPLHF. The DNA for the CDR3 is TGTGCCAGCAGCCGAAGCAGGGGGGAATTTCGCTATAATTCACCCCTCCACTTT.

V is TRBV7-7 and J is TRBJ2-5, with D maybe TRBD1 (7 bases). The CDR3 runs to 15 residues. Trimming left V 1 base short and J 5 bases short, with 14 bases between. Germline V gene data show CDR1 as SSHAT and CDR2 as FNYEAQ (reference sequence). The CDR3 loop is CASSLGLRGRETQYF. The CDR3 bases are TGTGCCAGCAGCTTAGGCCTCAGGGGGAGGGAGACCCAGTACTTC.

This chain links TRBV11-2 with TRBJ1-4; 8 positions match TRBD1. The germline V gene has CDR1 SGHAT and CDR2 FQNNGV. The CDR3 consists of 14 residues. V shed 4 bases and J 7 bases; nucleotides not matched to a gene: 5. The CDR3 DNA reads as TGTGCCAGCAGCTATGGACAGGGTGGTGAAAAACTGTTTTTT. As protein: CASSYGQGGEKLFF. Based on the CDR3 plus reference TRBV11-2 and TRBJ1-4, the full variable domain is EAGVAQSPRYKIIEKRQSVAFWCNPISGHATLYWYQQILGQGPKLLIQFQNNGVVDDSQLPKDRFSAERLKGVDSTLKIQPAKLEDSAVYLCASSYGQGGEKLFFGSGTQLSVL.

The chain carries TRBV7-6 and TRBJ2-1, with 15 bases aligning to TRBD2. Trimming cost V 5 bases and J 1 base; bases outside gene matches: 0. The CDR3 is 16 amino acids. The germline gives CDR1 SGHVS, CDR2 FNYEAQ. The CDR3 loop is CASSGLAGGSYNEQFF. The CDR3, as DNA: TGTGCCAGCAGCGGACTAGCGGGAGGGTCCTACAATGAGCAGTTCTTC.

The genes are TRBV6-5 and TRBJ1-2; D possibly corresponds to TRBD1 (5 bases). Per the germline V gene, CDR1 is MNHEY and CDR2 is SVGAGI. The CDR3 is made up of 15 amino acids. Trimming took off 0 bases at V and 2 bases at J, with 10 bases between the two ends. In DNA, the CDR3 is TGTGCCAGCAGTTACTCGGGGGGATCGAACTATGGCTACACCTTC. Its translation: CASSYSGGSNYGYTF.

The chain employs TRBV21-1 and TRBJ1-4. TRBV21-1 is a listed pseudogene. The CDR3 totals 16 residues. CDR3 sequence: CASSQRQRGKNEKLFF. CDR3 DNA sequence: TGTGCCAGCAGCCAAAGGCAGAGAGGGAAGAACGAAAAACTGTTTTTT.

The CDR3 DNA follows: TGTGCCAGCAGCCCCACCGGGACTAGCGGGACTACGATGGATACGCAGTATTTT. Encoded protein: CASSPTGTSGTTMDTQYF. This chain connects TRBV3-1 (or the pseudogene TRBV3-2) to TRBJ2-3; 13 bases match TRBD2. Germline V CDR1 and CDR2: LGHDT, YNNKEL (reference sequence). CDR3 length: 18 amino acids. V lost 4 bases to trimming and J lost 6 bases; unmatched junction nucleotides: 13.

The rearrangement joins TRBV18 to TRBJ1-2, with 7 nucleotides matching TRBD1. The germline CDR1 and CDR2 sequences are KGHSH and LQKENI. The junction had 6 bases not matched to a gene; V was cut back by 3 bases and J by 5 bases. This CDR3 is 14 amino acids long. The CDR3 DNA is TGTGCCAGCTCACCGGGGCAGGGGGAGTATGGCTACACCTTC. Translation: CASSPGQGEYGYTF. The variable domain in full, completed from reference TRBV18 and TRBJ1-2, reads NAGVMQNPRHLVRRRGQEARLRCSPMKGHSHVYWYRQLPEEGLKFMVYLQKENIIDESGMPKERFSAEFPKEGPSILRIQQVVRGDSAAYFCASSPGQGEYGYTFGSGTRLTVV.

The V gene is TRBV11-3, the J gene TRBJ2-1, with 9 positions matching TRBD1. Germline V gene sequence: CDR1 SGHNT, CDR2 YENEEA. V was clipped by 5 bases and J by 2 bases; unmatched bases: 7. The CDR3 is 16 residues long. CDR3 DNA sequence: TGTGCCAGCAGCAAACCCGGGACAGGGACCTACAATGAGCAGTTCTTC. It is translated as CASSKPGTGTYNEQFF.

The J gene is TRBJ1-2, the V gene TRBV28; D is unresolved. V was pared by 8 bases and J by 5 bases, with 12 bases between. Germline CDR1 MDHEN, CDR2 SYDVKM. The CDR3 extends over 12 amino acids. The CDR3 bases are TGTGCCAGCGGCCTTCGTTGGTATGGCTACACCTTC. Amino acid sequence: CASGLRWYGYTF.

This chain joins TRBV11-2 and TRBJ2-2; the match to TRBD2 covers 8 bases. The trim removed 1 base at V and 7 bases at J, leaving 11 bases unmatched. The CDR3 contains 17 residues. Germline V gene lookup returns CDR1 SGHAT and CDR2 FQNNGV. CDR3 DNA sequence: TGTGCCAGCAGCTTAGGGGGTAGCGGGAATAAGATCGGGGAGCTGTTTTTT. This gives the protein CASSLGGSGNKIGELFF.

The chain carries TRBV7-2 and TRBJ2-7; TRBD2 matches at 7 bases. Germline-derived CDR1 and CDR2 are SGHTA and FQGNSA. The junction had 13 bases not matched to a gene; V was cut back by 5 bases and J by 0 bases. This CDR3 region has 17 residues. Written as DNA, the CDR3 is TGTGCCAGCAGCACCATCAACCAGCGGGGTTTCTCCTACGAGCAGTACTTC. Protein product: CASSTINQRGFSYEQYF.